One and the same sample provided the 5 T cell receptor beta chains below, sequenced in a study of blood T cell repertoires in COVID-19 (TCRdb year 2020). Libraries were prepared through the immunoSEQ multiplex PCR assay. TCRdb provides this immuneACCESS table in a form limited to in-frame rearrangements. Some clones are lacking; in checked studies, under half of them reflect an unresolved V gene, and why the rest are absent is not known. This sample is represented by approximately 150,000 clones; about 80% of them were singletons. The ten largest clones add up to roughly 11% of the sample. The specimen was peripheral blood. Receptors originate from a man in his 70s with active or convalescent COVID-19.

The chain carries TRBV7-2 and TRBJ2-1, with 9 bases aligning to TRBD2. The CDR3 has 14 amino acids. CDR1 is SGHTA and CDR2 is FQGNSA in the germline V gene. Losses at the gene ends were 10 bases for V and 4 bases for J; bases not matched to a gene: 8. The CDR3: CATAGTSFYNEQFF. The CDR3 nucleotides read TGTGCCACCGCCGGGACTAGCTTTTACAATGAGCAGTTCTTC.

This clone appeared a single time. The chain has TRBV24-1 and TRBJ2-2, with 8 bases identical to TRBD1. Germline assignment: CDR1 KGHDR and CDR2 SFDVKD. The trim removed 4 bases at V and 7 bases at J, leaving 7 bases unmatched. The CDR3 covers 15 residues. As DNA, the CDR3 is TGTGCCACCAGTGACTCAGGGGGCGCGAACGGGGAGCTGTTTTTT. Protein: CATSDSGGANGELFF.

The chain uses TRBV5-5 and TRBJ1-1, with D unclear. CDR3 size: 12 residues. Germline V gene sequence: CDR1 SGHKS, CDR2 YYEKEE (reference sequence). V was trimmed by 0 bases and J by 3 bases, leaving 3 bases between them. In DNA, the CDR3 is TGTGCCAGCAGCTTGGGAGACACTGAAGCTTTCTTT. Its protein is CASSLGDTEAFF.

The chain joins TRBV28 to TRBJ2-7, with D perhaps TRBD2 (6 bases). Germline V gene sequence: CDR1 MDHEN, CDR2 SYDVKM. The length of the CDR3 is 14 residues. The V and J ends lost 5 bases and 3 bases respectively, with 14 bases between them. The CDR3 bases are TGTGCCAGCAGTGGCGGGACCGACCGCTACGAGCAGTACTTC. Translation gives CASSGGTDRYEQYF. The full variable domain, in which reference TRBV28 and TRBJ2-7 provide the parts outside the CDR3, is DVKVTQSSRYLVKRTGEKVFLECVQDMDHENMFWYRQDPGLGLRLIYFSYDVKMKEKGDIPEGYSVSREKKERFSLILESASTNQTSMYLCASSGGTDRYEQYFGPGTRLTVT.

V is TRBV29-1 and J is TRBJ2-3; D possibly corresponds to TRBD2 (5 bases). This CDR3 contains 13 residues. Per germline, CDR1 SQVTM and CDR2 ANQGSEA. V lost 7 bases and J lost 0, with 11 bases in between. CDR3 in amino acids: CSAPSGSTDTQYF. The CDR3 DNA sequence: TGCAGCGCCCCGAGCGGAAGCACAGATACGCAGTATTTT.